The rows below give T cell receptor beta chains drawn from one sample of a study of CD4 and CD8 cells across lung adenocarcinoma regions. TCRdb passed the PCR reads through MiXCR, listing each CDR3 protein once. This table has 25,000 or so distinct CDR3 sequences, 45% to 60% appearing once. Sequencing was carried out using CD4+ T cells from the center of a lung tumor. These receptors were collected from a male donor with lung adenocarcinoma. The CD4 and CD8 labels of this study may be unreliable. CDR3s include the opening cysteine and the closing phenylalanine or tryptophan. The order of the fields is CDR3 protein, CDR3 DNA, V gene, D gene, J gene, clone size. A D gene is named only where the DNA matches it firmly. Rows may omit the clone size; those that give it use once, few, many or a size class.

CASSKGGSGSSYNEQFF | TGTGCCAGCAGCAAGGGGGGTAGCGGGAGTTCTTACAATGAGCAGTTCTTC | TRBV7-8 | TRBD2 | TRBJ2-1 | many
CASSSAGLGATDIQYF | TGTGCCAGCAGCTCCGCGGGGCTGGGGGCCACAGACATTCAGTACTTC | TRBV7-6 | - | TRBJ2-4 | -
CASSPLGASGRDNEQFF | TGTGCCAGCAGTCCCCTCGGGGCTAGCGGGAGAGACAATGAGCAGTTCTTC | TRBV28 | TRBD2 | TRBJ2-1 | -
CASSPEDTRRETQYF | TGCGCCAGCAGCCCCGAGGATACTAGGCGGGAGACCCAGTACTTC | TRBV4-1 | - | TRBJ2-5 | many
CASERERRETQYF | TGTGCCAGCGAGCGGGAGCGGCGGGAGACCCAGTACTTC | TRBV6-5 | TRBD2 | TRBJ2-5 | many
CGGGHGGGHTETQYF | TGTGGCGGGGGGCACGGGGGCGGGCACACAGAGACCCAGTATTTT | TRBV10-3 | TRBD2 | TRBJ2-3 | once
CASRSLAGGFTETQYF | TGCGCCAGCAGGTCACTAGCGGGAGGGTTCACAGAGACCCAGTATTTT | TRBV5-1 | TRBD2 | TRBJ2-3 | -
CASSNPGQTDTQYF | TGTGCCAGCAGCAACCCCGGACAGACAGATACGCAGTATTTT | TRBV6-4 | - | TRBJ2-3 | many
CASSLLYGETQYF | TGTGCCAGCAGCTTACTTTACGGAGAGACGCAGTACTTC | TRBV11-3 | - | TRBJ2-7 | -
CAIGQNNEQFF | TGTGCCATCGGACAGAACAATGAGCAGTTCTTC | TRBV27 | - | TRBJ2-1 | -
CASSDSWRGDYNEQFF | TGTGCCAGCAGTGACTCCTGGCGGGGGGATTACAATGAGCAGTTCTTC | TRBV6-4 | TRBD2 | TRBJ2-1 | many
CASSGRSIGQAVPYNEQFF | TGTGCCAGCAGTGGGAGGTCTATTGGACAGGCGGTGCCCTACAATGAGCAGTTCTTC | TRBV6-1 | TRBD1 | TRBJ2-1 | -
CASSDGAGERDTQYF | TGTGCCAGCAGTGATGGAGCGGGAGAAAGAGATACGCAGTACTTT | TRBV6-1 | TRBD2 | TRBJ2-3 | -
CSVEVRGANTEAFF | TGCAGCGTTGAAGTCCGGGGGGCGAACACTGAAGCTTTCTTT | TRBV29-1 | - | TRBJ1-1 | -
CASSPFWMRGGEQFF | TGTGCCAGCAGTCCTTTCTGGATGCGTGGCGGGGAGCAGTTCTTC | TRBV27 | - | TRBJ2-1 | medium-sized
CASGGRATDMQYF | TGTGCCAGCGGTGGGCGAGCCACAGATATGCAGTATTTT | TRBV6-1 | - | TRBJ2-3 | -
CATTFGTSGQIQYF | TGTGCCACCACCTTCGGGACTAGCGGGCAAATTCAGTATTTT | TRBV10-3 | TRBD2 | TRBJ2-3 | -
CAISEGRDRVNYEQYF | TGTGCCATCAGTGAGGGTAGGGACAGGGTAAACTACGAGCAGTACTTC | TRBV10-3 | TRBD1 | TRBJ2-7 | many
CASRTGAAGASRGQETQYF | TGCGCCAGCAGGACCGGGGCGGCCGGGGCGAGCCGGGGCCAAGAGACCCAGTACTTC | TRBV10-2 | - | TRBJ2-5 | -
CASSEGQGAYEQYF | TGTGCCAGCAGTGAAGGACAGGGGGCATACGAGCAGTACTTC | TRBV6-1 | TRBD1 | TRBJ2-7 | -
CASSTSGSYNEQFF | TGTGCCAGCAGTACTAGCGGGAGCTACAATGAGCAGTTCTTC | TRBV6-5 | TRBD2 | TRBJ2-1 | many
CARGGIAKNTQYF | TGTGCCAGGGGGGGGATCGCCAAAAACACGCAGTATTTT | TRBV27 | TRBD2 | TRBJ2-3 | -
CASSVEEGNYGYTF | TGTGCCAGCAGCGTAGAGGAGGGGAACTATGGCTACACCTTC | TRBV9 | - | TRBJ1-2 | -
CASSYRGLLSGNKNYEQYF | TGTGCCAGCAGTTACCGGGGCTTACTTAGCGGGAATAAAAACTACGAGCAGTACTTC | TRBV6-5 | TRBD2 | TRBJ2-7 | -
CASSSTVGVWETQYF | TGTGCCAGCAGCTCGACCGTTGGGGTGTGGGAGACCCAGTACTTC | TRBV11-1 | - | TRBJ2-5 | -
CASSELNRVNYGYTF | TGTGCCAGCAGTGAGCTTAACAGGGTCAACTATGGCTACACCTTC | TRBV6-1 | - | TRBJ1-2 | many
CASSPLGRRAKDTQYF | TGTGCCAGCAGTCCACTGGGGCGGAGGGCCAAGGATACTCAGTACTTC | TRBV27 | - | TRBJ2-4 | -
CASSELGTPQPEQYF | TGCGCCAGCAGTGAGCTCGGTACACCACAGCCCGAGCAGTACTTC | TRBV10-2 | - | TRBJ2-7 | many
CASSQNPGGTYEQYF | TGCGCCAGCAGCCAAAACCCAGGGGGTACCTACGAGCAGTACTTC | TRBV4-1 | TRBD1 | TRBJ2-7 | once
CASRRTGAKNTQYF | TGTGCCAGCAGGAGGACGGGAGCCAAAAACACTCAGTACTTT | TRBV27 | - | TRBJ2-3 | -
CASSAGNGLAGVTDTQYF | TGTGCCAGCAGCGCCGGGAATGGACTAGCGGGAGTTACGGATACGCAGTATTTT | TRBV9 | TRBD2 | TRBJ2-3 | -
CASSRQTSSGNEQFF | TGTGCCAGCAGCCGCCAGACATCTAGCGGGAATGAGCAGTTCTTC | TRBV6-1 | TRBD2 | TRBJ2-1 | many
CASSSEFHEQYF | TGTGCCAGCAGTTCCGAGTTCCACGAGCAGTACTTC | TRBV6-5 | - | TRBJ2-7 | medium-sized
CASRLSYLGTDTQYF | TGTGCCAGCAGGCTTTCATACCTAGGCACAGATACGCAGTATTTT | TRBV6-1 | - | TRBJ2-3 | medium-sized
CASSYSSGTGGEEQFF | TGTGCCAGCAGTTACTCGTCCGGGACAGGGGGCGAGGAGCAGTTCTTT | TRBV6-5 | TRBD1 | TRBJ2-2 | -
CASSDLGGGREQFF | TGTGCCAGCAGTGACCTCGGGGGCGGGAGAGAGCAGTTCTTC | TRBV6-4 | - | TRBJ2-1 | -
CASSVLDLAEGEQHF | TGTGCCAGCAGTGTTCTGGACCTCGCGGAGGGCGAGCAGCACTTT | TRBV6-1 | - | TRBJ1-6 | -
CASSHRTRQGADYGYTF | TGTGCCAGCAGTCACCGAACTAGACAGGGGGCGGACTATGGCTACACCTTC | TRBV27 | TRBD1 | TRBJ1-2 | -
CASRLQAVIPGELYF | TGTGCCAGCAGACTCCAGGCCGTAATTCCCGGGGAGCTGTATTTT | TRBV6-1 | - | TRBJ2-2 | -
CASSQTRVGNEQFF | TGTGCCAGCAGCCAAACGAGGGTTGGCAATGAGCAGTTCTTC | TRBV3-1 | - | TRBJ2-1 | few